This T cell receptor beta chain emerged from a study of shared clonotypes between healthy human individuals. Background on the study: The donor group consisted of two women and three men, aged 18 to 49. Study-level results: The naive CD4 repertoires of a handful of donors were compared, and around 5% of clonotypes were shared.

Worth noting for this clone: What it binds is unknown.

The CDR3 is made up of 15 amino acids. Germline loops: CDR1 SGHTA, CDR2 FQGNSA. The V and J ends lost 4 bases and 4 bases, in that order; junction bases with no gene match: 7. It was across several immunoSEQ plates that each subset's genomic DNA was evenly split. Sorted-subset replicate PCRs used 200 ng of genomic DNA. This amount corresponded to 30,000 to 35,000 T cell genomes. This table comes from immunoSEQ multiplex PCR, and its TCRdb copy is limited to in-frame clones, with some not included. The table includes a few million clones, approximately 94% detected once. This sequence joins TRBV7-2 and TRBJ2-7; 10 positions match TRBD1. The sequence derives from a man aged 18 to 30 in good health. Material for sequencing was naive CD4+ T cells sorted from blood. The subset: CD45RA+ positively selected. The chain's CDR3 is CASSSPGTGVYEQYF. CDR3 sequence (DNA): TGTGCCAGCAGCTCCCCCGGGACAGGGGTGTACGAGCAGTACTTC.